Reported below is one TCR beta chain. Its cognate antigen has yet to be identified. There are no base qualities to consult, and no much larger clone falls within one base. The library was built by means of PCR. TCRdb lists the instrument as NextSeq 500. Bulk TCR libraries were made following a previously described method, with the TCR primers given in Table S5. The Qiagen AllPrep DNA/RNA kit was used to purify total RNA. Before analysis, reads from multiple sequencing runs of one library were combined. Concerning the study's data processing: Reads were retained only if their TCR constant sequence matched exactly, and those retained reads were trimmed to 150 nt and grouped according to their 12-nt molecular barcodes. Reads inside each barcode group were sub-clustered using a 15% Levenshtein threshold, and a quality-weighted consensus sequence was constructed for each RNA molecule. Non-functional sequences were removed, as were lower-count sequences one edit away from another. Barcode sub-clusters with fewer than 20% of the maximum read count were removed, based on fitting two negative binomial distributions. TCRdb took the public reads, trimmed them with fastp at Q25, ran MiXCR for clone calling and kept in-frame beta chains. CDR3 protein duplicates are merged, each entry listing the most common genes and DNA. These V and J calls are TCRdb output, not the study's own analysis. The sample profile shows over 100,000 distinct CDR3 sequences; about 32% of them were found once. The top ten constitute 9% to 10% of the sample.

The cysteine opens and the phenylalanine closes a CDR3 of 12 amino acids. Only the CDR3 portion is preserved as DNA: 36 bases, with reading frame beginning at the first base. Cut back by 5 bases and 5 bases, the V and J ends lie 8 bases apart. For CDR1 and CDR2, the germline V gene (reference sequence) lists MNHEY and SMNVEV. This specimen comes from a study of molecular identifiers for immune sequencing clone quantification (dated by TCRdb to the late 2010s). Turning to the overall study: In a replicate experiment, RNA from roughly 18,000 or 92,000 naive CD8 T cells was split into five aliquots, four of which were sequenced. The study was a methods study using CD8 T cells to benchmark molecular-identifier clustering-based TCR repertoire sequencing (MIDCIRS) and TCR RNA copy counting.

The paper's findings and limits, for the study overall: When barcode sub-clustering was left out, chimeric consensus sequences inflated TCR diversity, with chimeras reaching as high as 47%. A single cell's worth of spiked-in Jurkat TCR RNA was reported detectable even among 900,000 to 1,000,000 naive CD8 T cells. Highly expanded clone sizes could be underestimated because identical TCR molecules may share a barcode. Naive libraries contained spiked-in Jurkat TCR RNA (around eleven copies' worth), which is not part of the donor repertoire. Modeling estimated about 3.3 recovered TCR RNA copies per cell, compared with about 10 by digital PCR, which implies about 30% capture efficiency. In CMV-specific effector cells, clones with more than 20 RNA copies accounted for over 99% of molecules, whereas in naive cells such clones accounted for under 1%.

Libraries of naive CD8 T cells were generated from around 20,000 to 1,000,000 sorted cells, with 10%, 30% or 50% of the purified RNA used. Naive CD8 T cells, defined as CD8+CD4-CCR7+CD45RA+, were FACS-sorted into RLT Plus buffer on a BD FACSAria II. To test detection sensitivity, Jurkat RNA equal to ten TCR copies was added to samples of about 19,000-1,100,000 naive CD8 T cells. Enrichment of CD8 T cells was performed with RosetteSep CD8+ T Cell Enrichment Cocktail and Ficoll-Paque, after which ACK red cell lysis was carried out. Rearrangement joined TRBV27 to TRBJ2-3; the D gene identity is not certain. Sequencing used naive CD8+ T cells from blood, with Jurkat cell RNA spiked in. Sample cell subset or site, as interpreted from the label and publication: FACS-sorted CD8+CD4-CCR7+CD45RA+ naive T cells. The clonotype originates from a human donor in good health. Some libraries in this study had Jurkat cell RNA spiked in. The DNA sequence is given as TGTGCCAGCAGTGACCCCCGAGATACGCAGTATTTT. It encodes CASSDPRDTQYF.